Below are 20 T cell receptor beta chains sequenced from a single sample in a study of blood T cell repertoires in COVID-19. TCRdb's copy holds only in-frame clones and misses some; the assay was immunoSEQ multiplex PCR. This table holds fewer than 250,000 clones, around 87% found once. The specimen sequenced was peripheral blood. The receptors come from a man aged 55-75 years with acute or convalescent COVID-19.

This chain links TRBV6-6 with TRBJ2-5, with D perhaps TRBD2 (6 bases). This CDR3 comprises 14 residues. From germline, CDR1 is MNHNY and CDR2 SVGAGI (reference sequence). V shed 6 bases and J shed 3 bases, with 14 bases lying between them. The CDR3 loop reads CASSSRDFKETQYF. CDR3 DNA sequence: TGTGCCAGCAGCTCCCGGGACTTCAAAGAGACCCAGTACTTC.

The gene calls are TRBV27 and TRBJ1-2; 7 bases are a match to TRBD1. This CDR3 spans 14 amino acids. Per the germline V gene, CDR1 is MNHEY and CDR2 is SMNVEV (reference sequence). The V and J ends lost 10 bases and 5 bases, in that order; junction bases with no gene match: 13. CDR3 nucleotide sequence: TGTGCCACTCGAGGGGCAGGGGGAGAGTATGGCTACACCTTC. Amino acid sequence: CATRGAGGEYGYTF.

This chain joins TRBV6-6 and TRBJ1-2, with 7 bases fitting TRBD1. After removal of 5 bases from V and 5 bases from J, the junction contained 11 bases not matched to a gene. The germline CDR1 and CDR2 sequences are MNHNY and SVGAGI (reference sequence). This CDR3 comprises 15 residues. CDR3 DNA: TGTGCCAGCAGTAAGCTCCCGGGACAGTATTATGGCTACACCTTC. Protein product: CASSKLPGQYYGYTF.

The V and J genes are TRBV5-1 and TRBJ2-2; 14 bases fit TRBD2. The J segment lost 2 bases and the V segment lost 3 bases, leaving 18 bases of the junction unmatched. Germline CDR1 and CDR2: SGHRS and YFSETQ. The CDR3 covers 22 residues. This chain's CDR3 is CASSSSTGTSGGGLKNTGELFF. The CDR3 region has the DNA TGCGCCAGCAGCTCCTCAACCGGGACTAGCGGGGGAGGACTTAAAAACACCGGGGAGCTGTTTTTT.

This chain uses TRBV7-2 with TRBJ2-5; 7 bases are shared with TRBD1. Per the germline V gene, CDR1 is SGHTA and CDR2 is FQGNSA. The CDR3 spans 16 residues. V lost 1 base, J lost 2 bases, and 7 bases stayed unmatched. The CDR3 DNA reads TGTGCCAGCAGCTTAGGGACAGGACTTAGACAAGAGACCCAGTACTTC. Translated, it gives CASSLGTGLRQETQYF.

The gene calls are TRBV5-8 and TRBJ2-7; 10 bases align to TRBD1. The CDR3 runs 14 residues. Germline values: CDR1 SGHTS, CDR2 YDEGEE. The V and J ends lost 4 bases and 4 bases, in that order; junction bases with no gene match: 5. The CDR3 loop is CASSPRDRGYEQYF. The CDR3 bases are TGTGCCAGCAGCCCCCGGGACAGGGGATACGAGCAGTACTTC.

V and J are TRBV7-8 and TRBJ1-5, with 8 bases that match TRBD1. The CDR3 consists of 17 residues. Germline CDR1 is SGHVS and CDR2 is FQNEAQ. Trimming cost V 1 base and J 8 bases; bases outside gene matches: 13. CDR3 nucleotides: TGTGCCAGCAGCTTAGGGAAGGGGACAGGTTCTTTTAAGCCCCAGCATTTT. Residues: CASSLGKGTGSFKPQHF.

This clone was seen a handful of times. The J gene is TRBJ2-7, the V gene TRBV11-2; 7 bases fit TRBD2. Germline assignment: CDR1 SGHAT and CDR2 FQNNGV. V lost 6 bases, J lost 3 bases, and 11 bases stayed unmatched. This CDR3 spans 15 amino acids. The CDR3 DNA follows: TGTGCCAGCAGACGGAGCTACCGGGGGGACTACGAGCAGTACTTC. It specifies CASRRSYRGDYEQYF.

This clone was seen just once. This chain uses TRBV19 with TRBJ1-5; D perhaps matches TRBD1 (6 bases). The CDR3 spans 17 residues. Trimming stripped 7 bases from V and 0 bases from J, with 19 bases between. The germline V gene has CDR1 LNHDA and CDR2 SQIVND (reference sequence). This CDR3 reads CASTPSGAGVSNQPQHF. CDR3 sequence (DNA): TGTGCCAGTACCCCATCAGGGGCGGGAGTTAGCAATCAGCCCCAGCATTTT.

This rearrangement joins TRBV6-5 to TRBJ1-4; no reliable D call. The CDR3 has 14 residues. V dropped 7 bases and J dropped 3 bases, with 12 bases sitting between them. Looked up from germline, CDR1 is MNHEY and CDR2 is SVGAGI. The DNA for the CDR3 is TGTGCCAGCATCGGCGGCTTAGCTAATGAAAAACTGTTTTTT. Its translation: CASIGGLANEKLFF.

A single count supports this clone. The chain carries TRBV30 and TRBJ2-4; weak D call: TRBD1 (6 bases). The germline V and J ends were trimmed by 2 bases and 0 bases, with 14 bases remaining between them. The CDR3 length is 16 residues. Germline V lookup: CDR1 GTSNPN, CDR2 SVGIG (reference sequence). CDR3 nucleotide sequence: TGTGCCTGGAGTTTCCAGGGGATACTAGCCAAAAACATTCAGTACTTC. Its translation: CAWSFQGILAKNIQYF.

The V call is TRBV7-2, the J call TRBJ2-4; 8 nucleotides match TRBD1. The CDR3 is made up of 16 amino acids. The V gene's germline CDR1 is SGHTA and CDR2 FQGNSA. With 5 bases clipped from V and 7 bases from J, the junction kept 13 bases outside the gene matches. CDR3 in DNA: TGTGCCAGCAGCCCAACCGGGACAGGACCACTCAACATTCAGTACTTC. This codes for CASSPTGTGPLNIQYF.

In DNA, the CDR3 is TGTGCCAGCAGCCACCCCGGGCAGGGGCCGAACACTGAAGCTTTCTTT. This encodes CASSHPGQGPNTEAFF. The chain recombines TRBV5-4 with TRBJ1-1; D is perhaps TRBD1 (6 bases). The V end was cut by 4 bases, the J end by 1 base, with 17 bases between. The CDR3 has 16 residues. The germline V gene encodes CDR1 SGHNT and CDR2 YYREEE (reference sequence).

The chain links TRBV5-4 to TRBJ2-2, with 8 bases matching TRBD1. The CDR3 contains 15 residues. With 3 bases clipped from V and 2 bases from J, the junction kept 3 bases outside the gene matches. Germline lookup yields CDR1 SGHNT and CDR2 YYREEE (reference sequence). CDR3: CASSSGQGNTGELFF. CDR3 coding DNA: TGTGCCAGCAGCTCCGGACAGGGAAACACCGGGGAGCTGTTTTTT.

The chain carries TRBV5-1 and TRBJ2-3; 10 bases fit TRBD2. The CDR3 consists of 15 residues. Germline V gives CDR1 SGHRS, CDR2 YFSETQ. J lost 12 bases, V lost 0 bases, and 10 bases had no gene match. The CDR3 here is CASSLGLASGGLQYF. The CDR3 nucleotides are TGCGCCAGCAGCTTGGGTCTAGCTAGCGGGGGATTACAGTATTTT. The full variable domain, rest sourced from reference TRBV5-1 and TRBJ2-3, is KAGVTQTPRYLIKTRGQQVTLSCSPISGHRSVSWYQQTPGQGLQFLFEYFSETQRNKGNFPGRFSGRQFSNSRSEMNVSTLELGDSALYLCASSLGLASGGLQYFGPGTRLTVL.

This rearrangement joins TRBV9 to TRBJ1-2, with 7 bases fitting TRBD1. CDR1 SGDLS and CDR2 YYNGEE come from the germline V gene. J gave up 8 bases and V 0 bases, and 10 bases lay outside the gene matches. This CDR3 has 15 residues. CDR3 nucleotides: TGTGCCAGCAGCGTAGGTACAGGGGCCGGGAGAGGCTACACCTTC. It encodes CASSVGTGAGRGYTF.

This sequence joins TRBV7-8 and TRBJ2-7; TRBD1 matches at 8 bases. CDR1 and CDR2 (germline): SGHVS, FQNEAQ. CDR3 length: 15 residues. Losses at the gene ends were 2 bases for V and 4 bases for J; bases not matched to a gene: 7. CDR3 in DNA: TGTGCCAGCAGCTTATCAGGACAGGGAACATACGAGCAGTACTTC. It encodes CASSLSGQGTYEQYF.

The chain's CDR3 is CAISETIAGGPAAEQYF. The DNA for the CDR3 is TGTGCCATCAGTGAAACTATAGCGGGGGGGCCGGCTGCCGAGCAGTACTTC. The J gene is TRBJ2-7, the V gene TRBV10-3, with 11 bases identical to TRBD2. CDR1 and CDR2 (germline): ENHRY, SYGVKD. This CDR3 is built from 17 residues. The trim removed 3 bases at V and 6 bases at J, leaving 13 bases unmatched.

The V and J genes are TRBV7-9 and TRBJ2-5; tentative D call: TRBD2 (6 bases). The CDR3 sequence is 15 residues long. From germline, CDR1 is SEHNR and CDR2 FQNEAQ (reference sequence). V was shortened by 3 bases and J by 2 bases, with 13 bases between the two germline ends. The CDR3 DNA reads as TGTGCCAGCAGCTTCCCGGAGGGAGGACAAGAGACCCAGTACTTC. Translating gives CASSFPEGGQETQYF.

At least ten counts were recorded for this clone. The J gene is TRBJ2-7, the V gene TRBV7-6; 10 bases match TRBD1. From germline, CDR1 is SGHVS and CDR2 FNYEAQ. The CDR3 totals 14 residues. J was trimmed by 9 bases and V by 1 base; bases with no gene match: 6. DNA of the CDR3: TGTGCCAGCAGCTTAGACCCGACAGGGGGCATGCAGTACTTC. Residues: CASSLDPTGGMQYF.